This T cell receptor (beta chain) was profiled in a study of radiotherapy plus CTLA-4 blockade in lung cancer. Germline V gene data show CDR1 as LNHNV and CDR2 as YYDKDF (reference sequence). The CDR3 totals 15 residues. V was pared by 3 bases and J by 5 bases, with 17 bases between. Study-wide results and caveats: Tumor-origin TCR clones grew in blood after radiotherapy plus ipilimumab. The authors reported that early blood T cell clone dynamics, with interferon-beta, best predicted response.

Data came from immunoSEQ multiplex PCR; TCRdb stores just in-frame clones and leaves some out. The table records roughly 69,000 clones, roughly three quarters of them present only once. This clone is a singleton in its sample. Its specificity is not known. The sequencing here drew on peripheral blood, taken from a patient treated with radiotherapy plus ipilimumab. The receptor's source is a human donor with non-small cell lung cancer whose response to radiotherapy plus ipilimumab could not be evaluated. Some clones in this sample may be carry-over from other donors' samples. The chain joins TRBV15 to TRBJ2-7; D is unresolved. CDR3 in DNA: TGTGCCACCAGCAGTCCCTCCCGCCCCCGGGACGAGCAGTACTTC. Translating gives CATSSPSRPRDEQYF.